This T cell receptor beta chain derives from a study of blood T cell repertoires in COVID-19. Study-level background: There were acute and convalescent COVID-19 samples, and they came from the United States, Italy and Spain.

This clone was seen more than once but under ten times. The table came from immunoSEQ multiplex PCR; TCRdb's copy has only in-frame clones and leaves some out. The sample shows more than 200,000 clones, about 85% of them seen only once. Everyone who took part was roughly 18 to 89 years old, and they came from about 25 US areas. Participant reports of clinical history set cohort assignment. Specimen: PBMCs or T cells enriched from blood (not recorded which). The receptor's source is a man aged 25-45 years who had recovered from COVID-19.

CDR3 DNA: TGTGCCAGCGCCGTCGCTCGGACAGGCGGAAACACTGAAGCTTTCTTT. Protein sequence: CASAVARTGGNTEAFF. This chain links TRBV3-1 (or the pseudogene TRBV3-2) with TRBJ1-1; 7 nucleotides line up with TRBD1. V shed 8 bases, J shed 2 bases, and the junction held 14 bases outside the gene matches. The CDR3 totals 16 residues. Looked up from germline, CDR1 is LGHDT and CDR2 is YNNKEL (reference sequence).